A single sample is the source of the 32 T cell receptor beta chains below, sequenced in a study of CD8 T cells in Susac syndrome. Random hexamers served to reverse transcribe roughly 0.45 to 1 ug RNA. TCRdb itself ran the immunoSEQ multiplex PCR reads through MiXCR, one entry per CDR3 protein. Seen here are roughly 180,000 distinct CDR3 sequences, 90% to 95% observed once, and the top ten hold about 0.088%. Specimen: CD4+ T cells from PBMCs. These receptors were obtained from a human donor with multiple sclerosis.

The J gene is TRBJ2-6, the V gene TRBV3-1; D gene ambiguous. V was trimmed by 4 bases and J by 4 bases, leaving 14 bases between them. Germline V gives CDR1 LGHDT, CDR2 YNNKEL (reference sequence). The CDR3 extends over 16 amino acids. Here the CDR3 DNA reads TGTGCCAGCAGCCTGTACAGTCTGTCCGGGGCCAACGTCCTGACTTTC. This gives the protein CASSLYSLSGANVLTF.

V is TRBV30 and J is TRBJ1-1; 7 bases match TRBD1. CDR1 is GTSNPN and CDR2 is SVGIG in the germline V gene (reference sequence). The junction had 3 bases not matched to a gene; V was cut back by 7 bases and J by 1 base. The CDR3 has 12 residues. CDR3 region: CALDRKNTEAFF. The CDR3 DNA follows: TGTGCCTTGGACAGGAAGAACACTGAAGCTTTCTTT.

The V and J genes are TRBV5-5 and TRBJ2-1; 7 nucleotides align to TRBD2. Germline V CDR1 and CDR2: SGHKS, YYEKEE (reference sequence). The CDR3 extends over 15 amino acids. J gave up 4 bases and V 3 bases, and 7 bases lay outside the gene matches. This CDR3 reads CASSSSSGSYNEQFF. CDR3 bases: TGTGCCAGCAGCTCGTCTAGCGGTTCTTACAATGAGCAGTTCTTC.

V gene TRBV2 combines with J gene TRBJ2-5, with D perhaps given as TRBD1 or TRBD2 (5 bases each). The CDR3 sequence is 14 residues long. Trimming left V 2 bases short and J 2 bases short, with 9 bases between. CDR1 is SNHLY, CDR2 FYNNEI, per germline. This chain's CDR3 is CASSEWWGQETQYF. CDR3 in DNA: TGTGCCAGCAGTGAATGGTGGGGGCAAGAGACCCAGTACTTC.

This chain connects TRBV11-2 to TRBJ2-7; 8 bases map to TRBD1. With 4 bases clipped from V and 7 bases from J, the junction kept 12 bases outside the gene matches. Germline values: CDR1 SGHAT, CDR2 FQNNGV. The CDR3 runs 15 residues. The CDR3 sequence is CASSSAPGQAGEQYF. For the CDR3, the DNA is TGTGCCAGCAGCTCCGCCCCGGGACAGGCGGGAGAGCAGTACTTC.

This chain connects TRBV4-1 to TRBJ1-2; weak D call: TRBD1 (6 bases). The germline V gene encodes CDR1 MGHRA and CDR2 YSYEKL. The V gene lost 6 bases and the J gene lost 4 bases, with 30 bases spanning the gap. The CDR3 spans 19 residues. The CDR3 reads CASRVNRAPEDPRGYGYTF. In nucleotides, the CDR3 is TGCGCCAGCAGAGTGAACAGGGCGCCCGAGGACCCGCGAGGCTATGGCTACACCTTC.

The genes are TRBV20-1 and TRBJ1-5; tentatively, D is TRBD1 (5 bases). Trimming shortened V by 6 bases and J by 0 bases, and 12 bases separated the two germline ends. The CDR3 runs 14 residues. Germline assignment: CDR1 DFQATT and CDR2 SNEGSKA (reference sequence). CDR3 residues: CSALYGGSNQPQHF. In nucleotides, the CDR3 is TGCAGTGCCTTATACGGGGGTAGCAATCAGCCCCAGCATTTT.

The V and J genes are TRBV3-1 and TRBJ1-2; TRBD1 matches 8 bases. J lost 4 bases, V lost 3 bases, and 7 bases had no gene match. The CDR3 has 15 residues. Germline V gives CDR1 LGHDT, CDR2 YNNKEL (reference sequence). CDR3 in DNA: TGTGCCAGCAGCCAGTGGGAGACAGGGGCCTATGGCTACACCTTC. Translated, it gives CASSQWETGAYGYTF.

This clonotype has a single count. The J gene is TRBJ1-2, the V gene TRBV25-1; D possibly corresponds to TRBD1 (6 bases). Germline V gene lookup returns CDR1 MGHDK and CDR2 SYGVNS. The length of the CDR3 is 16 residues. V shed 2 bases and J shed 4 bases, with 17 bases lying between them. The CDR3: CASSEIGGAGGYGYTF. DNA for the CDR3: TGTGCCAGCAGTGAAATTGGGGGCGCTGGAGGCTATGGCTACACCTTC.

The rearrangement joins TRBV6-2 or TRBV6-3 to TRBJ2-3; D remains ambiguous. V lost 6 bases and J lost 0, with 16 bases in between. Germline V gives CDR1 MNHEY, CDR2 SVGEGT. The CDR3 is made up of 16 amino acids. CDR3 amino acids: CASSRDATTSTDTQYF. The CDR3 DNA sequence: TGTGCCAGCAGCCGCGACGCTACTACGAGCACAGATACGCAGTATTTT.

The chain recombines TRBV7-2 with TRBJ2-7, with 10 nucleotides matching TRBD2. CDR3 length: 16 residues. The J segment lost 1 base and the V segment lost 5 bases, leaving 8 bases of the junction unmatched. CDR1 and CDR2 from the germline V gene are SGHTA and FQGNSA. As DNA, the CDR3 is TGTGCCAGCAGCACATCCGGGACTAGCGTTTCCTACGAGCAGTACTTC. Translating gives CASSTSGTSVSYEQYF. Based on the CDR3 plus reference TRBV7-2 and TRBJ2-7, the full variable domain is GAGVSQSPSNKVTEKGKDVELRCDPISGHTALYWYRQSLGQGLEFLIYFQGNSAPDKSGLPSDRFSAERTGGSVSTLTIQRTQQEDSAVYLCASSTSGTSVSYEQYFGPGTRLTVT.

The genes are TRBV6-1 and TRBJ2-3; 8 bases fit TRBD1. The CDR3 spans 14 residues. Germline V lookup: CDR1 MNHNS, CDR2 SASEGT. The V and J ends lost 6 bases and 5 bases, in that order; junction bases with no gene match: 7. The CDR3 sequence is CASRQTGTGDTQYF. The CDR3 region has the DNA TGTGCCAGCAGGCAGACAGGGACAGGAGATACGCAGTATTTT.

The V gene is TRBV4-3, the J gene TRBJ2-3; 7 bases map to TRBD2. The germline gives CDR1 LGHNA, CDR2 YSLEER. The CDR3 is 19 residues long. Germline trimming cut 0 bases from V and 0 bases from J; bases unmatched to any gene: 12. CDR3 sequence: CASSQEVAGSPTSTDTQYF. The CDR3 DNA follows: TGCGCCAGCAGCCAAGAGGTAGCGGGTTCTCCAACTAGCACAGATACGCAGTATTTT.

The CDR3 loop is CASSPPGLAGRKETQYF. DNA for the CDR3: TGTGCCAGCTCACCACCGGGTCTAGCGGGGCGAAAAGAGACCCAGTACTTC. This chain joins TRBV18 and TRBJ2-5, with 9 bases fitting TRBD2. CDR3 length equals 17 residues. The J segment lost 3 bases and the V segment lost 0 bases, leaving 8 bases of the junction unmatched. Germline values: CDR1 KGHSH, CDR2 LQKENI.

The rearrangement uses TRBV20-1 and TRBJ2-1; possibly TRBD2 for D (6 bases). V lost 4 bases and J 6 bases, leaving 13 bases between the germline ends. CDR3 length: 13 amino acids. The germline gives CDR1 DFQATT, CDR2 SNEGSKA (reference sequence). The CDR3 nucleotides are TGCAGTGCTATCCCCCCGGGGGTCAATGAGCAGTTCTTC. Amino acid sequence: CSAIPPGVNEQFF.

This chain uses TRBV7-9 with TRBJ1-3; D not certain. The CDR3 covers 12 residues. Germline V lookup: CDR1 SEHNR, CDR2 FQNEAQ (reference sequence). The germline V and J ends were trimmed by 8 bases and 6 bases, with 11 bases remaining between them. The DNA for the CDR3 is TGTGCCAGCCGCCTCGATCTAAACACCATATATTTT. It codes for CASRLDLNTIYF.

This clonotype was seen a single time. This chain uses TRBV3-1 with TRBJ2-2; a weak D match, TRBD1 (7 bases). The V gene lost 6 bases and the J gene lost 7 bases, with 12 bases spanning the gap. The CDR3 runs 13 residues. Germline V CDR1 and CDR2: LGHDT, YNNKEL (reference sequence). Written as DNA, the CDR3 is TGTGCCAGCAGAAACAGGGGAGGCGGGGAGCTGTTTTTT. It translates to CASRNRGGGELFF.

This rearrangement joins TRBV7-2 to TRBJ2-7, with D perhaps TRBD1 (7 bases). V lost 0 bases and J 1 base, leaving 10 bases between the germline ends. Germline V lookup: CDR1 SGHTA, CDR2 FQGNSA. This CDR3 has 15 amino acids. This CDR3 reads CASSLAPGGSYEQYF. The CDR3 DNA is TGTGCCAGCAGCTTAGCGCCAGGGGGGTCCTACGAGCAGTACTTC.

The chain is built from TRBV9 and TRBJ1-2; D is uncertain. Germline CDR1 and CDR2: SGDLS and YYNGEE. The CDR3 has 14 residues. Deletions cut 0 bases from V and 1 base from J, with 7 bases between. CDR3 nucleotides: TGTGCCAGCAGCGTAGGATCGGTTAACTATGGCTACACCTTC. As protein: CASSVGSVNYGYTF.

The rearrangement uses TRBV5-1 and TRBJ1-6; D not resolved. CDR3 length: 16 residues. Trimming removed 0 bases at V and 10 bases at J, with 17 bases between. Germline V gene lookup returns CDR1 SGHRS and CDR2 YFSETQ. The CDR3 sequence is CASSLAGVDRGSPLHF. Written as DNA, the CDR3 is TGCGCCAGCAGCTTGGCCGGGGTGGATCGGGGATCACCCCTCCACTTT.

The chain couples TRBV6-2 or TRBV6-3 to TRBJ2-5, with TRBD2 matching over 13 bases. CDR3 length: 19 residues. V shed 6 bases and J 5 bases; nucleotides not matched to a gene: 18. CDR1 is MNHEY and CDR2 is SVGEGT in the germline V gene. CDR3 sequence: CASSLGLAGTAWNWETQYF. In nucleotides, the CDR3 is TGTGCCAGCAGCCTGGGACTAGCGGGAACCGCATGGAACTGGGAGACCCAGTACTTC.

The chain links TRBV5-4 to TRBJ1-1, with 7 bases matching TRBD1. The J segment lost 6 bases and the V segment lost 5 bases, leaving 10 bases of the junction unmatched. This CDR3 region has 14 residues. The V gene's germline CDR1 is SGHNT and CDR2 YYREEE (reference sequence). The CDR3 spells CASRQYDRVAEAFF. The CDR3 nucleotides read TGTGCCAGCAGGCAATACGACAGGGTCGCTGAAGCTTTCTTT. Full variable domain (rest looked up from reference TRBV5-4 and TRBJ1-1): ETGVTQSPTHLIKTRGQQVTLRCSSQSGHNTVSWYQQALGQGPQFIFQYYREEENGRGNFPPRFSGLQFPNYSSELNVNALELDDSALYLCASRQYDRVAEAFFGQGTRLTVV.

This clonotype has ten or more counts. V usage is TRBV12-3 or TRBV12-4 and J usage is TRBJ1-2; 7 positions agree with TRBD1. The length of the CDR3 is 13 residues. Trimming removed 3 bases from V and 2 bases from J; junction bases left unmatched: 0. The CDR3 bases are TGTGCCAGCAGTTTGGGACAGAACTATGGCTACACCTTC. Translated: CASSLGQNYGYTF.

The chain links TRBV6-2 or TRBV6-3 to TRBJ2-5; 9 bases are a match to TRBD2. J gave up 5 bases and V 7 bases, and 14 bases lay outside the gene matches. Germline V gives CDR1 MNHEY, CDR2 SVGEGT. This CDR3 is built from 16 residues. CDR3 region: CASTPGASGNGETQYF. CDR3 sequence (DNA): TGTGCCAGCACCCCCGGGGCTAGCGGGAACGGGGAGACCCAGTACTTC.

The CDR3 bases are TGCAGCTCCTCAGGGGGCACGAACACCGGGGAGCTGTTTTTT. Translation: CSSSGGTNTGELFF. The chain carries TRBV29-1 and TRBJ2-2; 8 bases fit TRBD1. This CDR3 region has 14 residues. V dropped 8 bases and J dropped 0; count of bases not matched to a gene: 5. Germline CDR1 is SQVTM and CDR2 is ANQGSEA.

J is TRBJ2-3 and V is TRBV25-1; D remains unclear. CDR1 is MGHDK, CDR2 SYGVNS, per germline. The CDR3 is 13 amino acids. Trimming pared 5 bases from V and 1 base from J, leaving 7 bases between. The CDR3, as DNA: TGTGCCAGCAGTTGGTGGGGCACAGATACGCAGTATTTT. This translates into CASSWWGTDTQYF. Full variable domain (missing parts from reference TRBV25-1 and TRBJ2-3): EADIYQTPRYLVIGTGKKITLECSQTMGHDKMYWYQQDPGMELHLIHYSYGVNSTEKGDLSSESTVSRIRTEHFPLTLESARPSHTSQYLCASSWWGTDTQYFGPGTRLTVL.

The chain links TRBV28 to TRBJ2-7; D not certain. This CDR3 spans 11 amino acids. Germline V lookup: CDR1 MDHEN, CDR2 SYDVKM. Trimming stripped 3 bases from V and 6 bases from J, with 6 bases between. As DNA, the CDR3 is TGTGCCAGCAGTTTTCAATCCGAGCAGTACTTC. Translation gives CASSFQSEQYF.

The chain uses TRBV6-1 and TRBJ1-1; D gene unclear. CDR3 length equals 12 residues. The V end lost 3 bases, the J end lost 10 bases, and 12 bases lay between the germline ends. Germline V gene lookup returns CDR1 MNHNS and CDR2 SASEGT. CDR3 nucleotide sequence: TGTGCCAGCAGTGAGTACACCCTGGGAGCTTTCTTT. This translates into CASSEYTLGAFF.

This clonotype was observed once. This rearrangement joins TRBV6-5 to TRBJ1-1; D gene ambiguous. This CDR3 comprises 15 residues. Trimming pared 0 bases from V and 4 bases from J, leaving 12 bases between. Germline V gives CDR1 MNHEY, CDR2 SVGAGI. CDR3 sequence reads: CASSYSFSRGTEAFF. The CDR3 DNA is TGTGCCAGCAGTTACTCCTTTTCTCGAGGCACTGAAGCTTTCTTT.

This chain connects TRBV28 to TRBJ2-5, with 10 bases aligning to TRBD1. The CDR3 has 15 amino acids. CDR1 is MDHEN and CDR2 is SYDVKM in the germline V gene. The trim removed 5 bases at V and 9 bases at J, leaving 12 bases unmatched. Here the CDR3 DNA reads TGTGCCAGCAGTCCCGGGGACAGGGGATGGAAGTCCCAGTACTTC. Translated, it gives CASSPGDRGWKSQYF. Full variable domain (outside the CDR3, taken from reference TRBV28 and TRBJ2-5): DVKVTQSSRYLVKRTGEKVFLECVQDMDHENMFWYRQDPGLGLRLIYFSYDVKMKEKGDIPEGYSVSREKKERFSLILESASTNQTSMYLCASSPGDRGWKSQYFGPGTRLLVL.

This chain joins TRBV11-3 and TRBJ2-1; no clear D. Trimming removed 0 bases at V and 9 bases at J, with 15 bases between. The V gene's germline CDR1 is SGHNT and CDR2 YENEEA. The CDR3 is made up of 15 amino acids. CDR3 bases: TGTGCCAGCAGCTTAGACCCCTCCCGACGAGCTGAGCAGTTCTTC. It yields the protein CASSLDPSRRAEQFF.

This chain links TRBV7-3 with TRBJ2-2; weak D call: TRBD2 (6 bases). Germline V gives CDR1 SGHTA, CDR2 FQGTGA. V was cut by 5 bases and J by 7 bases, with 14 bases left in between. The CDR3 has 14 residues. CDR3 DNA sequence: TGTGCCAGCAGCCCCACCAGGGAGGTCGGGGAGCTGTTTTTT. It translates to CASSPTREVGELFF.